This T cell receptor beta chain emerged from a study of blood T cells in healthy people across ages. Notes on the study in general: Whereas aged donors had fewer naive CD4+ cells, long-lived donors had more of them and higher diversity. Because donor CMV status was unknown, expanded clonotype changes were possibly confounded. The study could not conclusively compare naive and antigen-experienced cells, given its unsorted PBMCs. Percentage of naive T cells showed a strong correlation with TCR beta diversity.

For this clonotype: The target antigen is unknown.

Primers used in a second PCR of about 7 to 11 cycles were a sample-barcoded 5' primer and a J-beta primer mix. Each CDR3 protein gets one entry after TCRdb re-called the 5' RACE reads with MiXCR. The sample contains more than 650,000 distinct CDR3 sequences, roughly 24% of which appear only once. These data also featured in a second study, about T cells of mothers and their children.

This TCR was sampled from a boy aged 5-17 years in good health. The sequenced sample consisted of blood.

The CDR3 DNA is TGCAGTGCTAAAGGGTACTTATGGCAGTGGGACAATGAGCAGTTCTTC. Translated: CSAKGYLWQWDNEQFF. The chain combines TRBV20-1 with TRBJ2-1; D gene ambiguous. The germline gives CDR1 DFQATT, CDR2 SNEGSKA (reference sequence). The CDR3 sequence is 16 residues long. Deletions cut 4 bases from V and 5 bases from J, with 21 bases between.